This TCR beta chain was captured in a study of T-cell memory formation after mild COVID-19. MiXCR was run by TCRdb on the 5' RACE reads, yielding one entry per CDR3 protein. In the table there are around 300,000 distinct CDR3 sequences, just under 20% of which are singletons. The CDR3 sequence is 14 residues long. Trimming shortened V by 7 bases and J by 0 bases, and 9 bases separated the two germline ends. Germline CDR1 MNHEY, CDR2 SVGAGI. This clonotype was observed a few times. The specimen was PBMCs or a T cell subset sorted from them (not recorded which). This receptor was taken from a young man who had mild COVID-19 (a few samples of this study predate the infection). Cell type and time point are not known. The chain combines TRBV6-5 with TRBJ2-2; the D is unclear. The chain's CDR3 is CASKGGTNTGELFF. The CDR3 DNA follows: TGTGCCAGCAAGGGTGGGACGAACACCGGGGAGCTGTTTTTT.